This T cell receptor beta chain comes out of a study of T cell responses to AZD1222 COVID-19 vaccine. Study information: It was second doses at about 4 or about 12 weeks that were pooled.

Only one count was recorded for this clone. CDR3 size: 13 residues. Looked up from germline, CDR1 is SGHVS and CDR2 is FQNEAQ. V lost 4 bases and J 0 bases, leaving 6 bases between the germline ends. The protocol was immunoSEQ multiplex PCR, while the TCRdb copy is restricted to in-frame clones and leaves out a portion. The data contain around 96,000 clones, approximately 90% of them singletons. The rearrangement links TRBV7-8 to TRBJ1-1; unclear D gene. This specimen was peripheral blood, taken on day 0 of AZD1222 vaccination. The clonotype originates from an adult in good health. CDR3 region: CASSSLMNTEAFF. The DNA for the CDR3 is TGTGCCAGCAGCTCCCTTATGAACACTGAAGCTTTCTTT.